The 9 T cell receptor beta chains given below trace back to one sample, sequenced in a study of tissue T cells after allogeneic stem cell transplantation. The sample's time point: mouse harvest day 14 after allogeneic transplant. Each mouse received 10^7 T-cell-depleted marrow cells plus 10^6 splenic CD5+ T cells by tail vein. The table came from immunoSEQ multiplex PCR; TCRdb's copy has only in-frame clones and leaves some out. The repertoire holds under 4,000 clones, with almost 50% as singletons. The sample taken for sequencing was gut tissue. These receptor sequences come from a female BALB/c mouse given C57BL/6 T cells with graft-versus-host disease after an allogeneic hematopoietic cell transplant.

Notes on this clone: This could be a read error, since a much larger clone is one nucleotide away. The listed genes are named as in mouse. The CDR3 is cut off 1 residue early in the read; its end comes from the germline J gene. V is TRBV26 and J is TRBJ2-7, with 11 bases matching TRBD1. The germline V gene has CDR1 KGHPV and CDR2 FQNQEV (reference sequence). The CDR3 sequence is 13 residues long. V gave up 6 bases and J gave up 9 bases; unmatched junction bases: 7. The CDR3 region is CASRPGQGGGQYF. The sequenced part of the CDR3 DNA is TGTGCCAGCAGGCCGGGACAGGGGGGGGGACAGTAC.

For this clone: Gene names follow the mouse nomenclature. From the germline J gene comes the end of the CDR3, since the read stops 1 residue before it. The chain recombines TRBV16 with TRBJ2-5; TRBD1 aligns across 8 bases. Germline V CDR1 and CDR2: SGHSA, FRNQAP. The trim removed 5 bases at V and 2 bases at J, leaving 3 bases unmatched. The CDR3 consists of 14 residues. CDR3: CASSPGQVQDTQYF. The CDR3 DNA, read in part, is TGTGCAAGCAGCCCGGGACAGGTCCAAGACACCCAGTAC.

This clone is judged large. Genes and germline are mouse. The missing CDR3 end, 1 residue past where the read stops, is filled in from the germline J gene. The J gene is TRBJ2-7, the V gene TRBV5, with 8 bases matching TRBD2. With 0 bases clipped from V and 3 bases from J, the junction kept 1 base outside the gene matches. Germline V gene lookup returns CDR1 LGHNA and CDR2 YNLKQL (reference sequence). The CDR3 extends over 14 amino acids. The CDR3 DNA, read in part, is TGTGCCAGCAGCCAAGACTGGGGGGTCTATGAACAGTAC. Its protein product is CASSQDWGVYEQY. The complete CDR3 reads CASSQDWGVYEQYF.

This clone was picked up a small number of times. Gene and germline names: mouse. The CDR3 end is not reached by the read, which stops 1 residue before it; the germline J gene fills it in. This rearrangement joins TRBV19 to TRBJ1-6; D unclear. TRBJ1-6 has ORF status, its function being uncertain. The CDR3 runs 13 residues. Looked up from germline, CDR1 is FNHDT and CDR2 is SITEND (reference sequence). Trimming shortened V by 3 bases and J by 3 bases, and 4 bases separated the two germline ends. This CDR3 reads CASSRHYNSPLYF. The CDR3 DNA, read in part, is TGTGCCAGCAGTAGGCACTATAATTCGCCCCTCTAC.

Concerning this clone itself: Mouse germline and gene names are used. The read terminates 1 residue ahead of where the CDR3 ends, so the germline J gene completes it. The chain has TRBV26 and TRBJ2-7; D gene ambiguous. The CDR3 covers 12 residues. V was cut by 4 bases and J by 4 bases, with 8 bases left in between. Per the germline V gene, CDR1 is KGHPV and CDR2 is FQNQEV (reference sequence). The covered CDR3 bases are TGTGCCAGCAGTCCCCCGGGTTATGAACAGTAC. It specifies CASSPPGYEQY. Given in full, the CDR3 is CASSPPGYEQYF.

Remarks on this clone: Mouse germline and gene names are used. The read is 1 residue too short to cover the CDR3 end, so that end is filled in from the germline J gene. The chain couples TRBV3 to TRBJ2-2; 9 nucleotides line up with TRBD1. The trim removed 5 bases at V and 3 bases at J, leaving 4 bases unmatched. The CDR3 is 15 amino acids. Germline CDR1 reads SNHLY; CDR2 reads FYNGKV (reference sequence). The CDR3 DNA, read in part, is TGTGCCAGCAGCAAACAGGGGGCTGACACCGGGCAGCTCTAC. Translation gives CASSKQGADTGQLY. The full CDR3 reads CASSKQGADTGQLYF.

Concerning this clone itself: The genes are named according to mouse. The read stops 1 residue short of the end of the CDR3; the missing end is completed from the germline J gene. The chain has TRBV3 and TRBJ2-5; 9 bases map to TRBD1. CDR1 and CDR2 from the germline V gene are SNHLY and FYNGKV (reference sequence). The CDR3 is 13 residues long. V was clipped by 4 bases and J by 5 bases; unmatched bases: 1. The covered CDR3 bases are TGTGCCAGCAGCTCGGGACAGGGAGACACCCAGTAC. Encoded protein: CASSSGQGDTQY. The entire CDR3 sequence reads CASSSGQGDTQYF.

Points on this clone: Each gene name is a mouse one. The CDR3 extends 1 residue past the end of the read, so its final part is completed from the germline J gene. The chain links TRBV12-2 to TRBJ2-5; 8 bases agree with TRBD1. The germline gives CDR1 SGHLS, CDR2 HYDKME. CDR3 length: 13 amino acids. V shed 3 bases and J 3 bases; nucleotides not matched to a gene: 1. Incomplete CDR3 DNA: TGTGCCAGCTCTTGGACAGGGCAAGACACCCAGTAC. Its protein is CASSWTGQDTQY. The CDR3 in full is CASSWTGQDTQYF.

This clone is labeled as medium-sized. Gene names and germline match the mouse. The CDR3 reads CTCSAVYEQYF. The covered CDR3 bases are TGCACCTGCAGTGCCGTCTATGAACAGTAC. This chain connects TRBV1 to TRBJ2-7; D uncertain. The read stops 1 residue short of the end of the CDR3; the missing end is completed from the germline J gene. CDR3 length: 11 amino acids. V lost 3 bases to trimming and J lost 3 bases, with 3 bases between them. CDR1 is NSQYPW and CDR2 is LRSPGD in the germline V gene (reference sequence).